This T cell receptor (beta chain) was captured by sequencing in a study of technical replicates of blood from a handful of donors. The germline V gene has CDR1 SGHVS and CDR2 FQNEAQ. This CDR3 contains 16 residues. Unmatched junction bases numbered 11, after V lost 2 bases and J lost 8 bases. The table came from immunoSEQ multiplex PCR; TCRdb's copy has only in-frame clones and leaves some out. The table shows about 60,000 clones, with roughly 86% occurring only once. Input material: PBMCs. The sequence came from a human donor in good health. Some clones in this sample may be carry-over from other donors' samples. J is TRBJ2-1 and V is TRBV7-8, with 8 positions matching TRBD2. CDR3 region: CASSLSAGGPGDEQFF. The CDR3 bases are TGTGCCAGCAGCTTAAGTGCGGGAGGCCCCGGGGATGAGCAGTTCTTC.